These 7 T cell receptor beta chains were all obtained from the same sample, sequenced in a study of early T cells in non-severe SARS-CoV-2 infection. TCRdb called the 5' RACE reads again in MiXCR, with one record for every CDR3 protein. The data hold 37,000 or so distinct CDR3 sequences, with roughly 6% observed a single time. The sequenced material came from whole blood. These receptors all stem from an adult who was a healthcare worker with PCR-confirmed SARS-CoV-2 infection or an uninfected control (not recorded which).

The V gene is TRBV14, the J gene TRBJ2-3; D assignment may be TRBD1 or TRBD2 (6 bases each). The germline V and J ends were trimmed by 2 bases and 4 bases, with 10 bases remaining between them. The CDR3 length is 14 residues. Per germline, CDR1 SGHDN and CDR2 FVKESK. CDR3 DNA: TGTGCCAGCAGCCAAAAGAGGGGGGCAGATACGCAGTATTTT. Translated, it gives CASSQKRGADTQYF.

This chain links TRBV4-1 with TRBJ2-7; possible D gene TRBD2, 5 bases. Germline CDR1 reads MGHRA; CDR2 reads YSYEKL. Trimming removed 4 bases from V and 2 bases from J, with 15 bases in between. The CDR3 is 15 amino acids. The CDR3 here is CASSPELGIPYEQYF. CDR3 DNA sequence: TGCGCCAGCAGCCCCGAACTCGGGATACCCTACGAGCAGTACTTC.

This clonotype occurred many times. The gene calls are TRBV5-1 and TRBJ2-7; 9 bases map to TRBD1. J was trimmed by 1 base and V by 4 bases; bases with no gene match: 3. The germline CDR1 and CDR2 sequences are SGHRS and YFSETQ. The CDR3 is 14 residues long. Here the CDR3 reads CASSRDRVSYEQYF. The CDR3 DNA reads as TGCGCCAGCAGCAGGGACAGGGTTTCCTACGAGCAGTACTTC.

This clonotype was counted ten times or more. The chain is built from TRBV3-1 and TRBJ2-7; possibly TRBD2 for D (5 bases). Germline V gives CDR1 LGHDT, CDR2 YNNKEL (reference sequence). V lost 0 bases and J lost 2, with 11 bases in between. The CDR3 extends over 15 amino acids. CDR3 DNA: TGTGCCAGCAGCCAAGAAGCAGCGGTGGCCTACGAGCAGTACTTC. Amino acids: CASSQEAAVAYEQYF.

The chain couples TRBV19 to TRBJ2-2, with D perhaps TRBD1 (6 bases). The germline V and J ends were trimmed by 7 bases and 8 bases, with 17 bases remaining between them. CDR3 length equals 14 residues. CDR1 LNHDA and CDR2 SQIVND come from the germline V gene (reference sequence). CDR3 nucleotides: TGTGCCAGTACCTCAAACAGGGTCTCAGGGGAGCTGTTTTTT. Translation: CASTSNRVSGELFF.

This clonotype was picked up a small number of times. V is TRBV12-3 or TRBV12-4 and J is TRBJ2-1; 7 bases agree with TRBD2. The length of the CDR3 is 16 residues. The junction had 14 bases not matched to a gene; V was cut back by 5 bases and J by 7 bases. This chain's CDR3 is CASSVHGAGETNEQFF. In DNA form, the CDR3 reads TGTGCCAGCAGTGTCCACGGTGCGGGGGAGACTAATGAGCAGTTCTTC.

This clonotype has at least ten counts. The V gene is TRBV6-5, the J gene TRBJ2-3, with 13 bases lining up with TRBD2. This CDR3 comprises 14 residues. Looked up from germline, CDR1 is MNHEY and CDR2 is SVGAGI. With 6 bases clipped from V and 7 bases from J, the junction kept 4 bases outside the gene matches. The CDR3 DNA reads TGTGCCAGCAGGGGGACTAGCGGGAAGAATACGCAGTATTTT. It translates to CASRGTSGKNTQYF.